This passage covers 2 T cell receptor beta chains from one sample sequenced in a study of technical replicates of blood from a few donors. The assay was immunoSEQ multiplex PCR, and TCRdb's table has in-frame clones only and misses some. The table shows 75,000 to 100,000 clones, with about 95% occurring only once. The sequenced material came from T cells isolated from PBMCs. The source is a human donor in good health.

V is TRBV7-2 and J is TRBJ2-3, with 12 bases that match TRBD2. Trimming cost V 0 bases and J 2 bases; bases outside gene matches: 3. The length of the CDR3 is 17 residues. Germline values: CDR1 SGHTA, CDR2 FQGNSA. In nucleotides, the CDR3 is TGTGCCAGCAGCTTAGCGCTAGCGGGAGGGCACACAGATACGCAGTATTTT. It translates to CASSLALAGGHTDTQYF.

The chain uses TRBV5-6 and TRBJ2-7; 10 bases are a match to TRBD2. This CDR3 contains 16 residues. The trim removed 0 bases at V and 2 bases at J, leaving 5 bases unmatched. The V gene's germline CDR1 is SGHDT and CDR2 YYEEEE. The CDR3 loop is CASSLESAGGTYEQYF. CDR3 in DNA: TGTGCCAGCAGCTTGGAATCAGCGGGAGGGACCTACGAGCAGTACTTC.